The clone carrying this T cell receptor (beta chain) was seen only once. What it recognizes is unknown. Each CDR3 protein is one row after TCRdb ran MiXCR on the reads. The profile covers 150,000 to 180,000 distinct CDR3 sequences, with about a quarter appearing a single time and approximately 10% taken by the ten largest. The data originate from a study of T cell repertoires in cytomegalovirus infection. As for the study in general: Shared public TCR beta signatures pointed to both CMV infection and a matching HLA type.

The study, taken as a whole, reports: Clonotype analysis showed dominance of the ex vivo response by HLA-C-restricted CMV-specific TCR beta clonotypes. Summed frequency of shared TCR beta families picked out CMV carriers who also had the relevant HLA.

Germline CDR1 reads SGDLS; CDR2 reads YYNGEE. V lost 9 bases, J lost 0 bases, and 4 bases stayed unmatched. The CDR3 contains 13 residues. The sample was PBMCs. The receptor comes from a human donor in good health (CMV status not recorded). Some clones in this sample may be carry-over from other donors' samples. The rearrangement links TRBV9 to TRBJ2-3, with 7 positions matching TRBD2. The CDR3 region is CATLAASTDTQYF. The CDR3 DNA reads TGTGCCACCCTAGCGGCAAGCACAGATACGCAGTATTTT. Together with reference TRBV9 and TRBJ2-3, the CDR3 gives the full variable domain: DSGVTQTPKHLITATGQRVTLRCSPRSGDLSVYWYQQSLDQGLQFLIQYYNGEERAKGNILERFSAQQFPDLHSELNLSSLELGDSALYFCATLAASTDTQYFGPGTRLTVL.